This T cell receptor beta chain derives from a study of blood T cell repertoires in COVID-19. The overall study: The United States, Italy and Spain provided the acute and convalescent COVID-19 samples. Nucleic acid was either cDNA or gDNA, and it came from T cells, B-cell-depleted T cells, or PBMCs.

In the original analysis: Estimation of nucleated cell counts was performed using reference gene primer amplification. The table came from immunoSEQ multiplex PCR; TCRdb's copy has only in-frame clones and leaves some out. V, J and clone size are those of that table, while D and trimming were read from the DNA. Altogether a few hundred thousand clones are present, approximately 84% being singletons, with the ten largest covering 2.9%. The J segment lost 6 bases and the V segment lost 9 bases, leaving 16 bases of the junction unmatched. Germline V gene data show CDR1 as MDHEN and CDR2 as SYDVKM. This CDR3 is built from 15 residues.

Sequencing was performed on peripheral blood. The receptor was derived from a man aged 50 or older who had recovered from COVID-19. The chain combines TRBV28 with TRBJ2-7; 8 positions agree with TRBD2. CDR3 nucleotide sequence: TGTGCCAGTGTGGGCCTCGGACTAGCTTCGTCCGAGCAGTACTTC. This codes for CASVGLGLASSEQYF.